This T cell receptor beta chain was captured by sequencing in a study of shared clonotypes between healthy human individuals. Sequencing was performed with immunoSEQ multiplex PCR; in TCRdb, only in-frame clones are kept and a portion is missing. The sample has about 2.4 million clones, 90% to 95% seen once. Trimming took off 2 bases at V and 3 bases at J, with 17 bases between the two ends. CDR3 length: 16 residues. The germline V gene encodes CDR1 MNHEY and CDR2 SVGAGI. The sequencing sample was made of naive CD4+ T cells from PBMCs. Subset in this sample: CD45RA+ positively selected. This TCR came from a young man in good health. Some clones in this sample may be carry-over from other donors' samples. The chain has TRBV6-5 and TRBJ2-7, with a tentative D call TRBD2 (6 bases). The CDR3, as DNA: TGTGCCAGCAGTTACGGGGGGACTCCAACCTACTACGAGCAGTACTTC. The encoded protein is CASSYGGTPTYYEQYF.